This T cell receptor beta chain was recovered during a study of T cell responses to AZD1222 COVID-19 vaccine (dated by TCRdb to the early 2020s). For the wider study: AZD1222 recipients given second doses at about 4 weeks or at about 12 weeks were pooled, since spike-specific TCR depth and breadth were not found to differ between the two schedules. TCR sequencing was performed for 230 to 250 trial participants, of whom roughly 200 were given two doses of AZD1222 and around 25 were given two doses of MenACWY control vaccine. Trial participants were enrolled into age subgroups of 18-55, 56-69 and 70-plus years, which contained roughly 150, 30 and 60 TCR-sequenced participants, respectively. On the study overall, not on this receptor specifically: Reportedly, almost half of the unique spike-specific TCRs recognized epitopes lying outside the regions that are mutated in the B.1.351 and B.1.1.7 variants. In the small 56-69-year group, the increase in depth fell short of significance, most likely because of low power. Because no day 14 peak-response samples were available, the repertoires could be characterized only after the peak T cell response. CD4 TCRs associated with the vaccine covered the entire spike protein, and the dominant responses were in regions 160-218 and 743-854. Participants were mostly white British and included more females than males, and it was suggested by the authors that clonal diversity may have been underestimated. Spike-specific TCR breadth and depth rose significantly after two AZD1222 doses compared with day 0 and with MenACWY recipients. Only six AZD1222 recipients were SARS-CoV-2 seropositive at baseline, limiting conclusions about previously exposed vaccinees.

As concerns this clone: It lacks a known antigen. Within one base of it there is no much larger clone, and no base qualities were kept.

The CDR3 regions of human TCRbeta chains were analyzed by immunosequencing. Under the source paper's analysis protocol: TCRs in the repertoires were compared against a reference library of SARS-CoV-2-specific TCRs that had been generated with the MIRA antigen-specificity platform. Breadth meant the fraction of unique TCRs that were SARS-CoV-2-associated, whereas depth meant the fraction of total T cells that were SARS-CoV-2-associated. Using the MIRA data, each spike-specific TCR was assigned both to the spike region to which the TCR was reactive and to a CD4 or CD8 class. Log10-transformed breadth and depth values were compared by one-way ANOVA with Sidak's multiple comparisons tests. TCRdb mirrors the immuneACCESS table, restricted to in-frame sequences. Some clones are absent from its copies; in checked studies, under half trace to an unresolved V gene, and the reason for the others is unknown. V and J calls and clone size are copied from that table; D and trimming were computed from the DNA. This sample lists nearly 110,000 clones; 89% were detected once. Jointly, the top ten make up approximately 7% of the sample.

The germline V end is reduced by 0 bases and the J end by 6 bases; junction bases left unmatched: 12. The germline V gene (reference sequence) specifies LNHDA as CDR1 and SQIVND as CDR2. Inclusive of the bounding cysteine and phenylalanine, the CDR3 is 17 residues long. The CDR3 DNA has 51 bases and is translated from base 1. The sample's time point label, in plain terms: baseline before first vaccination. The vaccinee samples were drawn from two UK trials, COV001 and COV002, one of which was a single-blind randomized controlled phase 2/3 trial testing AZD1222 (ChAdOx1 nCoV-19) in healthy adults. Trial participant PBMC samples were collected at day 0 and day 28 after the second dose for TCRbeta chain sequencing.

The receptor was isolated from an adult in good health. The sample here was peripheral blood, taken on day 0 of AZD1222 vaccination. The rearrangement joined TRBV19 to TRBJ2-7; 9 middle bases align to TRBD2. The CDR3 amino acid sequence is: CASSIDLNWASGTEQYF. The nucleotide sequence reads TGTGCCAGTAGTATAGATCTCAATTGGGCTAGCGGGACCGAGCAGTACTTC.